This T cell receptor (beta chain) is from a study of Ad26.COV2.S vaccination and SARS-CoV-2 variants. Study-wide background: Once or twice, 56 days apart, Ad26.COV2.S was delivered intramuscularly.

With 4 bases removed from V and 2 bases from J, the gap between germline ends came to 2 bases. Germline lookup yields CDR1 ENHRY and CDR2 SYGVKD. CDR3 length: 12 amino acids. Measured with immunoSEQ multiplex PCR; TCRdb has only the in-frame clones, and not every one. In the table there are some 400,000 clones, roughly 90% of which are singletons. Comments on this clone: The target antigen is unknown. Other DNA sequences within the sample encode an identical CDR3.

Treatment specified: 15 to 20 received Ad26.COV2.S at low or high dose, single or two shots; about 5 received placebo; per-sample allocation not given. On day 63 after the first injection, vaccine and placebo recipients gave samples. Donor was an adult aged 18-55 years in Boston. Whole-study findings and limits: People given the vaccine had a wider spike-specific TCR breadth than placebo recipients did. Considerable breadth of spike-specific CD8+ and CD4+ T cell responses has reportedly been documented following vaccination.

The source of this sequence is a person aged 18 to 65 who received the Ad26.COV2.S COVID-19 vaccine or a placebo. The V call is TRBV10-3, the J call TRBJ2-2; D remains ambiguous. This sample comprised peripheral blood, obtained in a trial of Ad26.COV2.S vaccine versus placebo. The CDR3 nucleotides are TGTGCCATCAGTGCAAACACCGGGGAGCTGTTTTTT. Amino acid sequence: CAISANTGELFF.